A single sample is the source of the 10 T cell receptor beta chains below, sequenced in a study of T cell changes during pregnancy in multiple sclerosis. Repertoires were generated with immunoSEQ multiplex PCR, while TCRdb's copy carries only in-frame clones and drops some. Of over 45,000 clones in the sample, approximately 90% were seen once. This specimen was peripheral blood, taken after pregnancy. The receptor source for this set is a female donor with multiple sclerosis, enrolled in a pregnancy study.

V is TRBV7-3 and J is TRBJ2-7; 7 positions agree with TRBD1. J lost 2 bases, V lost 2 bases, and 6 bases had no gene match. The CDR3 has 15 amino acids. Germline CDR1 and CDR2: SGHTA and FQGTGA. CDR3 residues: CASSLHRDSPYEQYF. The CDR3 bases are TGTGCCAGCAGCTTACATAGGGACAGCCCCTACGAGCAGTACTTC.

The V call is TRBV10-1, the J call TRBJ1-6, with 8 bases matching TRBD1. V dropped 6 bases and J dropped 10; count of bases not matched to a gene: 2. This CDR3 is 12 amino acids long. Germline assignment: CDR1 WNHNN and CDR2 SYGVQD (reference sequence). CDR3 nucleotides: TGCGCCAGCAGGACAGGGGAGTCACCCCTCCACTTT. It is translated as CASRTGESPLHF.

V gene TRBV11-2 combines with J gene TRBJ1-2, with a possible D match to TRBD1 (5 bases). The CDR3 is 15 residues long. Deletions cut 2 bases from V and 0 bases from J, with 10 bases between. Germline lookup yields CDR1 SGHAT and CDR2 FQNNGV. The DNA of the CDR3 is TGTGCCAGCAGCTTATTACCAGGGCCTAACTATGGCTACACCTTC. Its translation: CASSLLPGPNYGYTF.

The chain employs TRBV19 and TRBJ1-5; D possibly corresponds to TRBD1 (6 bases). Germline assignment: CDR1 LNHDA and CDR2 SQIVND (reference sequence). The V end was cut by 1 base, the J end by 3 bases, with 13 bases between. The CDR3 totals 16 residues. CDR3 in DNA: TGTGCCAGTAGTATAGTAGGCAGGGGTGACAATCAGCCCCAGCATTTT. This gives the protein CASSIVGRGDNQPQHF.

The chain links TRBV29-1 to TRBJ1-3, with 8 bases lining up with TRBD1. The CDR3 sequence is 21 residues long. V lost 0 bases to trimming and J lost 0 bases; unmatched junction nucleotides: 19. CDR1 and CDR2 (germline): SQVTM, ANQGSEA. CDR3 bases: TGCAGCGTTGAAGATTGGGGCCAGGGGGCCTCCAAACCCAGCTCTGGAAACACCATATATTTT. Encoded protein: CSVEDWGQGASKPSSGNTIYF.

The J gene is TRBJ2-7, the V gene TRBV5-1; TRBD1 agrees at 7 bases. In germline, CDR1 is SGHRS, CDR2 YFSETQ. This CDR3 region has 16 residues. V was clipped by 0 bases and J by 2 bases; unmatched bases: 8. CDR3 sequence (DNA): TGCGCCAGCAGCTTGGACGTAGGGACAGCCACCTACGAGCAGTACTTC. Protein sequence: CASSLDVGTATYEQYF.

This rearrangement joins TRBV7-2 to TRBJ1-1, with a weak D call TRBD1 (6 bases). Trimming removed 2 bases at V and 1 base at J, with 11 bases between. Germline V gene data show CDR1 as SGHTA and CDR2 as FQGNSA. This CDR3 has 15 residues. CDR3 DNA: TGTGCCAGCAGCTTATTTGGGGGGGCGAACACTGAAGCTTTCTTT. Its translation: CASSLFGGANTEAFF.

The chain links TRBV5-1 to TRBJ2-7, with 11 positions matching TRBD1. V was clipped by 3 bases and J by 2 bases; unmatched bases: 1. Germline V gene sequence: CDR1 SGHRS, CDR2 YFSETQ. The CDR3 contains 14 residues. The CDR3 DNA reads as TGCGCCAGCAGCTGGACAGGGGGCCCCTACGAGCAGTACTTC. Amino acid sequence: CASSWTGGPYEQYF.

CDR3 nucleotide sequence: TGTGCCAGCACCTCCTTTCAGGGGGCTTGGACTGAAGCTTTCTTT. The encoded protein is CASTSFQGAWTEAFF. V gene TRBV5-4 combines with J gene TRBJ1-1; 8 nucleotides line up with TRBD1. The CDR3 length is 15 residues. With V trimmed by 6 bases and J by 5 bases, 12 bases remained unmatched. CDR1 is SGHNT, CDR2 YYREEE, per germline (reference sequence).

This rearrangement joins TRBV30 to TRBJ1-2, with a weak D call TRBD1 (5 bases). Germline values: CDR1 GTSNPN, CDR2 SVGIG (reference sequence). This CDR3 comprises 12 residues. V was trimmed by 7 bases and J by 1 base, leaving 10 bases between them. Here the CDR3 DNA reads TGTGCCTCCCGGGGGGGTAACTATGGCTACACCTTC. Its protein is CASRGGNYGYTF.